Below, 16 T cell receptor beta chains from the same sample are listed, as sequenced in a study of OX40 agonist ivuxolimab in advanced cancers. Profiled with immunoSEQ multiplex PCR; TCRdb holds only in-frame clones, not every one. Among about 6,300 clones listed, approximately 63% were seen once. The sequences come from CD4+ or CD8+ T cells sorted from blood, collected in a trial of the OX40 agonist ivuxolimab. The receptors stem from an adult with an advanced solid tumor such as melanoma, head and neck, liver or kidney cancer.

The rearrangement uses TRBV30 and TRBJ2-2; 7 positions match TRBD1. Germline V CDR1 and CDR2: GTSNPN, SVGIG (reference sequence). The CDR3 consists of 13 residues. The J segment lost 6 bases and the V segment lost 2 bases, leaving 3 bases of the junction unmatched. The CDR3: CAWSSTGSGELFF. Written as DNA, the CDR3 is TGTGCCTGGAGTTCGACAGGGTCCGGGGAGCTGTTTTTT. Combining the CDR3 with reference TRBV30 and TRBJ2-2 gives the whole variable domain SQTIHQWPATLVQPVGSPLSLECTVEGTSNPNLYWYRQAAGRGLQLLFYSVGIGQISSEVPQNLSASRPQDRQFILSSKKLLLSDSGFYLCAWSSTGSGELFFGEGSRLTVL.

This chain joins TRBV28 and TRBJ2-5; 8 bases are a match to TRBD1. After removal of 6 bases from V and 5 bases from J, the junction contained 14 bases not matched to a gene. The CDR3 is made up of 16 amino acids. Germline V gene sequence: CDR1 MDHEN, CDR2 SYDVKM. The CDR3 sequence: CASSSRRGRERETQYF. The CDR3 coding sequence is TGTGCCAGCAGCTCCCGCAGGGGGCGCGAACGGGAGACCCAGTACTTC.

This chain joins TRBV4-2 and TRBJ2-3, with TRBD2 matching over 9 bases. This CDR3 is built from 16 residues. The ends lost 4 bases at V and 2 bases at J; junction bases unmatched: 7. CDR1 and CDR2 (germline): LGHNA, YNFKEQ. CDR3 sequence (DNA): TGTGCCAGCAGCCCAAGGACTAGCGCACTCACAGATACGCAGTATTTT. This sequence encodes CASSPRTSALTDTQYF.

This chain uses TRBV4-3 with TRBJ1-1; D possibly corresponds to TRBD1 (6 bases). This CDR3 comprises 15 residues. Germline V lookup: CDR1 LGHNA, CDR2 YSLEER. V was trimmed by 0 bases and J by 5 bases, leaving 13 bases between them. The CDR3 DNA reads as TGCGCCAGCAGCCAAGATAAAGGGGGTTGGACTGAAGCTTTCTTT. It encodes CASSQDKGGWTEAFF.

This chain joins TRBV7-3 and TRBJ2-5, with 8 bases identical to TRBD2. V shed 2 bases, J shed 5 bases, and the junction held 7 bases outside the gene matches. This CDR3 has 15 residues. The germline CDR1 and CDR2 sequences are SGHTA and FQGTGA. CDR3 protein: CASSLPGGPEETQYF. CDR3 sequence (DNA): TGTGCCAGCAGCTTACCGGGGGGGCCGGAGGAGACCCAGTACTTC. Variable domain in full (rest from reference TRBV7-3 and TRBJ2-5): GAGVSQTPSNKVTEKGKYVELRCDPISGHTALYWYRQSLGQGPEFLIYFQGTGAADDSGLPNDRFFAVRPEGSVSTLKIQRTERGDSAVYLCASSLPGGPEETQYFGPGTRLLVL.

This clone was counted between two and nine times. The CDR3 DNA sequence: TGTGCCAGCAGGGATAGCGGGTTTGCCTACGAGCAGTACTTC. As protein: CASRDSGFAYEQYF. V gene TRBV6-1 combines with J gene TRBJ2-7; the match to TRBD2 covers 7 bases. The CDR3 contains 14 residues. Germline trimming cut 6 bases from V and 2 bases from J; bases unmatched to any gene: 7. The germline CDR1 and CDR2 sequences are MNHNS and SASEGT.

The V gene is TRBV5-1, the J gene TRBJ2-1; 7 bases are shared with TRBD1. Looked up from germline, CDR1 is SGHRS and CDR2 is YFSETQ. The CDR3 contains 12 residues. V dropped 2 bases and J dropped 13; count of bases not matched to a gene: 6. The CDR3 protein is CASSLTGDLQFF. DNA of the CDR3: TGCGCCAGCAGCTTAACAGGGGATTTACAGTTCTTC.

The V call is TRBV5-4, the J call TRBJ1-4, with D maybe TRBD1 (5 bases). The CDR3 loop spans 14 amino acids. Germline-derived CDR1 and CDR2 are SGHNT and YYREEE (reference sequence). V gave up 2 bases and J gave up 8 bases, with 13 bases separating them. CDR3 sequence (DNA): TGTGCCAGCAGCTTCGGGACGGGTCGGGAAAAACTGTTTTTT. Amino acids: CASSFGTGREKLFF.

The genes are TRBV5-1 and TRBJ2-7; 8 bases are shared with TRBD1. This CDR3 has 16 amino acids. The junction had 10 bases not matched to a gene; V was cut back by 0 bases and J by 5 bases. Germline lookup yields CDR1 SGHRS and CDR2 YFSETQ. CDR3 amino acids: CASSLGSGGVKNEQYF. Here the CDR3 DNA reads TGCGCCAGCAGCTTGGGGTCAGGGGGCGTGAAGAACGAGCAGTACTTC.

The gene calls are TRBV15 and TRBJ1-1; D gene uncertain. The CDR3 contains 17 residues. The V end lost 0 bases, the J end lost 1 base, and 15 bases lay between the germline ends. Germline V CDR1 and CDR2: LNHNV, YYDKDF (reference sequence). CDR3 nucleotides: TGTGCCACCAGCAGAGATGAGGGCCTGATGGGGAACACTGAAGCTTTCTTT. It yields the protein CATSRDEGLMGNTEAFF.

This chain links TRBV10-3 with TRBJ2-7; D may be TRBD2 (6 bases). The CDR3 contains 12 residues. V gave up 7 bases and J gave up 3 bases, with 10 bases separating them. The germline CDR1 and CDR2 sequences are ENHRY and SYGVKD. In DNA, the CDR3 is TGTGCCATCATGACGACTAGCTACGAGCAGTACTTC. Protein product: CAIMTTSYEQYF.

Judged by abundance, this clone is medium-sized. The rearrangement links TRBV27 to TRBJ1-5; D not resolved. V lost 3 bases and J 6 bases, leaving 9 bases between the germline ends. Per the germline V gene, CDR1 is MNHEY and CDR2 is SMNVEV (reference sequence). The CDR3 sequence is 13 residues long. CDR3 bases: TGTGCCAGCAGTTTTTTCCGCGGTCAGCCCCAGCATTTT. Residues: CASSFFRGQPQHF.

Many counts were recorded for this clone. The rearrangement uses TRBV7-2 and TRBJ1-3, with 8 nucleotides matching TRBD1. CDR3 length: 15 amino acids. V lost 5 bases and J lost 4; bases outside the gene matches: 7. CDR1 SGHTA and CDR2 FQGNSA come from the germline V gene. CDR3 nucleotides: TGTGCCAGCAGCGAGGACAGGGCGTCCGGAAACACCATATATTTT. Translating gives CASSEDRASGNTIYF. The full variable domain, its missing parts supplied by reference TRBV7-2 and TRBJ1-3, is GAGVSQSPSNKVTEKGKDVELRCDPISGHTALYWYRQSLGQGLEFLIYFQGNSAPDKSGLPSDRFSAERTGGSVSTLTIQRTQQEDSAVYLCASSEDRASGNTIYFGEGSWLTVV.

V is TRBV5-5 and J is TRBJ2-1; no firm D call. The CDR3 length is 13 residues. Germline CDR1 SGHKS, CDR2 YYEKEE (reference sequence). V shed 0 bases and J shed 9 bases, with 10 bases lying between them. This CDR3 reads CASSLEWFSEQFF. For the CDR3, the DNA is TGTGCCAGCAGCTTGGAGTGGTTTAGTGAGCAGTTCTTC.

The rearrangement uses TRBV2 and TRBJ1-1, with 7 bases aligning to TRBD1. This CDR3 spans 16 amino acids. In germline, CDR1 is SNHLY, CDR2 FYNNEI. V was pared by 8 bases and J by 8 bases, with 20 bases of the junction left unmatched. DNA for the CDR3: TGTGCCAGCTTGCAGACAGGGATGGACATTAATGCAGAAGCTTTCTTT. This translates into CASLQTGMDINAEAFF.

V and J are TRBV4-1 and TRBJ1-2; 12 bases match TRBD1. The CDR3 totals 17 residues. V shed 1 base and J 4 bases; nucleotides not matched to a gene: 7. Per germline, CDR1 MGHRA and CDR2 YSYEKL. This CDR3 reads CASSQVQGTGGAYGYTF. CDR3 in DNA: TGCGCCAGCAGCCAAGTACAGGGGACAGGGGGCGCCTATGGCTACACCTTC.